The 29 T cell receptor beta chains in this list originate from one sample, sequenced in a study of blood T cell repertoires in COVID-19. Profiled with immunoSEQ multiplex PCR; TCRdb holds only in-frame clones, not every one. The sample has some 170,000 clones, around 90% seen once. Sequenced: peripheral blood. All receptors derive from a man aged 55 to 70 with active or convalescent COVID-19.

This chain links TRBV14 with TRBJ2-7, with D perhaps TRBD2 (6 bases). Germline CDR1 and CDR2: SGHDN and FVKESK. The V and J ends lost 4 bases and 1 base respectively, with 8 bases between them. The CDR3 sequence is 13 residues long. The CDR3 loop is CASSLGLSYEQYF. In DNA, the CDR3 is TGTGCCAGCAGCCTTGGACTATCCTACGAGCAGTACTTC.

J is TRBJ1-6 and V is TRBV10-3; unclear D gene. Germline V gene lookup returns CDR1 ENHRY and CDR2 SYGVKD. V lost 10 bases, J lost 5 bases, and 15 bases lay in between. This CDR3 has 14 amino acids. The CDR3 bases are TGTGCCACCGAGGGCACCCTAAATAATTCACCCCTCCACTTT. It specifies CATEGTLNNSPLHF.

V usage is TRBV10-3 and J usage is TRBJ1-6, with D tentatively TRBD1 (5 bases). Germline V lookup: CDR1 ENHRY, CDR2 SYGVKD. Trimming cost V 6 bases and J 0 bases, with 15 bases left between them. There are 17 residues in the CDR3. CDR3 sequence: CAISPLGQSSYNSPLHF. The CDR3 nucleotides read TGTGCCATCAGCCCCCTGGGGCAGAGCTCCTATAATTCACCCCTCCACTTT.

This clone occurred a few times. The chain recombines TRBV3-1 (or the pseudogene TRBV3-2) with TRBJ1-1, with D possibly matching TRBD1 (5 bases). The V end was cut by 2 bases, the J end by 8 bases, with 12 bases between. There are 13 residues in the CDR3. The germline V gene encodes CDR1 LGHDT and CDR2 YNNKEL (reference sequence). Here the CDR3 reads CASSQFISGEAFF. The CDR3 nucleotides are TGTGCCAGCAGCCAATTTATCTCAGGGGAAGCTTTCTTT.

The chain couples TRBV5-1 to TRBJ1-2; 8 bases line up with TRBD1. Germline trimming cut 4 bases from V and 7 bases from J; bases unmatched to any gene: 9. Germline-derived CDR1 and CDR2 are SGHRS and YFSETQ. CDR3 length: 14 residues. CDR3 in amino acids: CASSMRTGSGGYTF. The CDR3 region has the DNA TGCGCCAGCAGCATGAGGACAGGGTCAGGTGGCTACACCTTC. The full variable domain, in which reference TRBV5-1 and TRBJ1-2 provide the parts outside the CDR3, is KAGVTQTPRYLIKTRGQQVTLSCSPISGHRSVSWYQQTPGQGLQFLFEYFSETQRNKGNFPGRFSGRQFSNSRSEMNVSTLELGDSALYLCASSMRTGSGGYTFGSGTRLTVV.

The chain has TRBV27 and TRBJ1-6, with D perhaps matching TRBD1 (6 bases). The CDR3 is 14 amino acids. Germline CDR1 and CDR2: MNHEY and SMNVEV (reference sequence). Trimming stripped 6 bases from V and 9 bases from J, with 15 bases between. CDR3 sequence: CASSLTGPSSPLHF. Here the CDR3 DNA reads TGTGCCAGCAGCTTGACAGGTCCGTCTTCACCCCTCCACTTT.

This chain joins TRBV3-1 (or the pseudogene TRBV3-2) and TRBJ2-7; 8 nucleotides line up with TRBD1. Germline V gene data show CDR1 as LGHDT and CDR2 as YNNKEL (reference sequence). This CDR3 is built from 16 residues. With V trimmed by 1 base and J by 3 bases, 8 bases remained unmatched. The CDR3 here is CASSQVSGQVFYEQYF. The CDR3 region has the DNA TGTGCCAGCAGCCAAGTATCGGGACAGGTCTTCTACGAGCAGTACTTC.

The chain couples TRBV5-1 to TRBJ1-2; D unclear. Trimming left V 1 base short and J 4 bases short, with 5 bases between. Germline V lookup: CDR1 SGHRS, CDR2 YFSETQ. CDR3 length: 12 amino acids. CDR3 protein: CASSLTGYGYTF. CDR3 coding DNA: TGCGCCAGCAGCTTGACTGGCTATGGCTACACCTTC.

The gene calls are TRBV3-1 (or the pseudogene TRBV3-2) and TRBJ1-1; TRBD1 might be the D (6 bases). Germline CDR1 and CDR2: LGHDT and YNNKEL (reference sequence). CDR3 length equals 13 residues. This CDR3 is CATGGGANTEAFF. CDR3 in DNA: TGTGCTACTGGAGGGGGGGCCAACACTGAAGCTTTCTTT.

In its sample, this clone was seen a few times. CDR3 loop: CASSRSGSPVNEQFF. DNA for the CDR3: TGTGCCAGCAGCCGAAGCGGGAGCCCCGTCAATGAGCAGTTCTTC. This chain joins TRBV3-1 (or the pseudogene TRBV3-2) and TRBJ2-1; 8 bases line up with TRBD2. Germline CDR1 and CDR2: LGHDT and YNNKEL (reference sequence). V lost 4 bases, J lost 6 bases, and 8 bases stayed unmatched. The length of the CDR3 is 15 residues.

The rearrangement joins TRBV5-1 to TRBJ1-4, with no clear D. V gave up 0 bases and J gave up 11 bases, with 14 bases separating them. Germline assignment: CDR1 SGHRS and CDR2 YFSETQ. The CDR3 spans 14 residues. DNA of the CDR3: TGCGCCAGCAGCTTGGATGTAGACTCCCGTAAACTGTTTTTT. Amino acids: CASSLDVDSRKLFF.

The chain recombines TRBV5-1 with TRBJ1-6, with 9 bases identical to TRBD1. Losses at the gene ends were 0 bases for V and 9 bases for J; bases not matched to a gene: 7. CDR1 and CDR2 from the germline V gene are SGHRS and YFSETQ. There are 16 residues in the CDR3. The CDR3 loop reads CASSLVWGQGTSPLHF. The CDR3 DNA reads as TGCGCCAGCAGCTTGGTTTGGGGACAGGGTACTTCACCCCTCCACTTT.

The chain employs TRBV2 and TRBJ1-1, with unresolved D. The CDR3 totals 10 residues. Trimming took off 8 bases at V and 11 bases at J, with 12 bases between the two ends. CDR1 and CDR2 (germline): SNHLY, FYNNEI. The CDR3 DNA sequence: TGTGCCAGCCGGTTACTCGGGGCTTTCTTT. Protein: CASRLLGAFF.

This chain uses TRBV10-3 with TRBJ1-2; 8 bases agree with TRBD1. This CDR3 has 14 amino acids. Losses at the gene ends were 5 bases for V and 2 bases for J; bases not matched to a gene: 4. Looked up from germline, CDR1 is ENHRY and CDR2 is SYGVKD. Written as DNA, the CDR3 is TGTGCCATCAGTCCAGGGGGCTTGAACTATGGCTACACCTTC. Its protein product is CAISPGGLNYGYTF.

The gene calls are TRBV11-2 and TRBJ2-1; TRBD2 aligns across 10 bases. Germline-derived CDR1 and CDR2 are SGHAT and FQNNGV. The CDR3 totals 16 residues. Trimming removed 5 bases from V and 6 bases from J; junction bases left unmatched: 10. The CDR3 bases are TGTGCCAGCAGCGCCGTAAGCGGGAGGGCCGCCAATGAGCAGTTCTTC. Amino acid sequence: CASSAVSGRAANEQFF. The full variable domain, its missing parts supplied by reference TRBV11-2 and TRBJ2-1, is EAGVAQSPRYKIIEKRQSVAFWCNPISGHATLYWYQQILGQGPKLLIQFQNNGVVDDSQLPKDRFSAERLKGVDSTLKIQPAKLEDSAVYLCASSAVSGRAANEQFFGPGTRLTVL.

This clone appeared a single time. This chain joins TRBV27 and TRBJ1-1; tentatively, D is TRBD1 (5 bases). The CDR3 totals 13 residues. Germline loops: CDR1 MNHEY, CDR2 SMNVEV (reference sequence). V was shortened by 2 bases and J by 6 bases, with 10 bases between the two germline ends. This CDR3 reads CASSLGRVAEAFF. The CDR3 DNA reads as TGTGCCAGCAGTTTAGGCAGGGTGGCTGAAGCTTTCTTT.

This chain links TRBV10-1 with TRBJ1-1; 9 bases are shared with TRBD1. Germline lookup yields CDR1 WNHNN and CDR2 SYGVQD (reference sequence). The CDR3 is 14 amino acids. V lost 6 bases to trimming and J lost 2 bases; unmatched junction nucleotides: 4. DNA of the CDR3: TGCGCCAGCAGCGCAACAGGGGGCAACACTGAAGCTTTCTTT. The encoded protein is CASSATGGNTEAFF.

The rearrangement joins TRBV9 to TRBJ2-3, with 7 bases identical to TRBD2. With V trimmed by 1 base and J by 2 bases, 7 bases remained unmatched. The CDR3 is 16 amino acids. Germline V gene sequence: CDR1 SGDLS, CDR2 YYNGEE. This chain's CDR3 is CASSVLHSGTTDTQYF. The CDR3 bases are TGTGCCAGCAGCGTATTACACAGCGGGACCACAGATACGCAGTATTTT.

The V gene is TRBV6-6, the J gene TRBJ1-2; the match to TRBD1 covers 10 bases. J lost 4 bases, V lost 5 bases, and 7 bases had no gene match. This CDR3 region has 15 residues. Germline CDR1 reads MNHNY; CDR2 reads SVGAGI (reference sequence). The CDR3 sequence is CASSLDRGRGYGYTF. The CDR3 coding sequence is TGTGCCAGCAGTCTAGACAGGGGGCGCGGCTATGGCTACACCTTC.

The genes are TRBV6-5 and TRBJ2-1; D remains unclear. Germline V gene lookup returns CDR1 MNHEY and CDR2 SVGAGI. The CDR3 has 13 amino acids. Trimming cost V 8 bases and J 3 bases, with 11 bases left between them. CDR3 in DNA: TGTGCCAGCCGGTCCATCGACTACAATGAGCAGTTCTTC. This codes for CASRSIDYNEQFF.

This chain joins TRBV19 and TRBJ1-5; D is uncertain. The CDR3 runs 15 residues. Germline V CDR1 and CDR2: LNHDA, SQIVND (reference sequence). The V end was cut by 6 bases, the J end by 0 bases, with 12 bases between. CDR3 DNA: TGTGCCAGTAGAGTGAGGGTGTATAGCAATCAGCCCCAGCATTTT. The encoded protein is CASRVRVYSNQPQHF.

CDR3 sequence (DNA): TGCGCCAGCAGCTTCGGACTAGGGTATGAGCAGTTCTTC. Translated, it gives CASSFGLGYEQFF. The chain joins TRBV5-1 to TRBJ2-1; the match to TRBD2 covers 7 bases. This CDR3 contains 13 residues. The V and J ends lost 2 bases and 8 bases, in that order; junction bases with no gene match: 4. Germline V gives CDR1 SGHRS, CDR2 YFSETQ. The variable domain in full, completed from reference TRBV5-1 and TRBJ2-1, reads KAGVTQTPRYLIKTRGQQVTLSCSPISGHRSVSWYQQTPGQGLQFLFEYFSETQRNKGNFPGRFSGRQFSNSRSEMNVSTLELGDSALYLCASSFGLGYEQFFGPGTRLTVL.

The chain has TRBV5-1 and TRBJ2-7; possible D gene TRBD1, 6 bases. V was cut by 4 bases and J by 2 bases, with 10 bases left in between. CDR1 and CDR2 (germline): SGHRS, YFSETQ. The CDR3 is 13 amino acids. CDR3 amino acids: CASSEDRTYEQYF. The CDR3 DNA sequence: TGCGCCAGCAGCGAGGACAGAACCTACGAGCAGTACTTC.

V is TRBV28 and J is TRBJ1-4, with D possibly TRBD1 on 6 matching bases. Trimming took off 7 bases at V and 8 bases at J, with 17 bases between the two ends. CDR3 length equals 14 residues. Germline CDR1 and CDR2: MDHEN and SYDVKM. This chain's CDR3 is CASIPGHGSEKLFF. The CDR3 DNA follows: TGTGCCAGCATCCCGGGACATGGAAGCGAAAAACTGTTTTTT.

The gene calls are TRBV19 and TRBJ2-2, with 9 bases identical to TRBD1. The germline CDR1 and CDR2 sequences are LNHDA and SQIVND (reference sequence). The CDR3 loop spans 14 amino acids. V was clipped by 5 bases and J by 3 bases; unmatched bases: 1. The CDR3 protein is CASSRDRDTGELFF. The CDR3 DNA is TGTGCCAGTAGTCGGGACAGGGACACCGGGGAGCTGTTTTTT.

The chain couples TRBV7-2 to TRBJ2-7, with a possible D match to TRBD2 (5 bases). Germline loops: CDR1 SGHTA, CDR2 FQGNSA. Trimming took 8 bases from V and 4 from J, leaving 12 bases between them. The CDR3 runs to 12 residues. The CDR3 DNA is TGTGCCAGCGGAACTAGAGGGTACGAGCAGTACTTC. Its translation is CASGTRGYEQYF.

This rearrangement joins TRBV5-1 to TRBJ2-1; the match to TRBD2 covers 14 bases. The ends lost 2 bases at V and 9 bases at J; junction bases unmatched: 13. Germline CDR1 is SGHRS and CDR2 is YFSETQ. The CDR3 runs to 18 residues. The CDR3 reads CASSFLPGLAGVAVEQFF. CDR3 bases: TGCGCCAGCAGCTTCCTACCGGGACTAGCGGGAGTGGCGGTTGAGCAGTTCTTC. Full variable domain (missing parts from reference TRBV5-1 and TRBJ2-1): KAGVTQTPRYLIKTRGQQVTLSCSPISGHRSVSWYQQTPGQGLQFLFEYFSETQRNKGNFPGRFSGRQFSNSRSEMNVSTLELGDSALYLCASSFLPGLAGVAVEQFFGPGTRLTVL.

The chain carries TRBV3-1 (or the pseudogene TRBV3-2) and TRBJ1-1; D call uncertain. There are 16 residues in the CDR3. With 1 base removed from V and 3 bases from J, the gap between germline ends came to 15 bases. CDR1 and CDR2 from the germline V gene are LGHDT and YNNKEL (reference sequence). In nucleotides, the CDR3 is TGTGCCAGCAGCCAAGCCTCCGCTGGACTTTACACTGAAGCTTTCTTT. This encodes CASSQASAGLYTEAFF.

The CDR3 sequence: CASSPQGPYSNQPQHF. The CDR3 nucleotides read TGTGCCAGTAGTCCGCAGGGTCCTTATAGCAATCAGCCCCAGCATTTT. V gene TRBV19 combines with J gene TRBJ1-5; weak D call: TRBD1 (5 bases). V lost 5 bases and J lost 0, with 14 bases in between. The CDR3 is 16 amino acids. Germline lookup yields CDR1 LNHDA and CDR2 SQIVND (reference sequence).